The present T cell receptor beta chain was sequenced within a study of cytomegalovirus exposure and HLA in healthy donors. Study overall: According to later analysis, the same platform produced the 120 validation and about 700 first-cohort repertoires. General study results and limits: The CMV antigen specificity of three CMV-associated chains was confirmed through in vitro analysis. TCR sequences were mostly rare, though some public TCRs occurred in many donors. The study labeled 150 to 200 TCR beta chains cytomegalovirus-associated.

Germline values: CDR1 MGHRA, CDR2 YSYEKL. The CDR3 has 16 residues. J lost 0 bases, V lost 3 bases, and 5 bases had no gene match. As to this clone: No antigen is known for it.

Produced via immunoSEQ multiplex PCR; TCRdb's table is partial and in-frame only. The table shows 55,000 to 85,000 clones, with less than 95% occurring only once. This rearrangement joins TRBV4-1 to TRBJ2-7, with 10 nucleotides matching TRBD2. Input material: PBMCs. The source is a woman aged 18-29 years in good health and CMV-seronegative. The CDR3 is CASSQGLALSSYEQYF. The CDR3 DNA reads TGCGCCAGCAGCCAGGGACTAGCGCTGAGCTCCTACGAGCAGTACTTC.